These 24 T cell receptor beta chains share one sample of origin, sequenced in a study of PD-L1 blockade in urothelial cancer. Time point: pretreatment peripheral blood. Some clones are missing from TCRdb's copy, which holds only in-frame ones; the method was immunoSEQ multiplex PCR. Among 60,000 to 70,000 clones, roughly 79% were seen once, and the ten largest hold 3.2%. Sequencing was performed on PBMCs, taken around atezolizumab (anti-PD-L1) treatment. These receptors all stem from a man aged 65-85 years with urothelial cancer.

This chain links TRBV27 with TRBJ1-1; 7 positions agree with TRBD1. The germline CDR1 and CDR2 sequences are MNHEY and SMNVEV (reference sequence). The junction had 3 bases not matched to a gene; V was cut back by 5 bases and J by 0 bases. The CDR3 consists of 14 residues. The CDR3: CASSQGQLNTEAFF. In nucleotides, the CDR3 is TGTGCCAGCAGTCAGGGACAGTTGAACACTGAAGCTTTCTTT.

The genes are TRBV2 and TRBJ2-7, with 10 positions matching TRBD2. The V and J ends lost 3 bases and 4 bases, in that order; junction bases with no gene match: 15. Germline CDR1 and CDR2: SNHLY and FYNNEI. The CDR3 is 18 amino acids. The CDR3: CASSDLFNRASGSYEQYF. In nucleotides, the CDR3 is TGTGCCAGCAGTGATCTGTTTAATCGGGCTAGCGGGAGTTACGAGCAGTACTTC.

The chain uses TRBV5-1 and TRBJ1-1; 7 bases align to TRBD1. V lost 3 bases to trimming and J lost 1 base; unmatched junction nucleotides: 3. The germline V gene encodes CDR1 SGHRS and CDR2 YFSETQ. The CDR3 is 14 amino acids. In DNA, the CDR3 is TGCGCCAGCAGCTCGGGACAGCCGAACACTGAAGCTTTCTTT. The encoded protein is CASSSGQPNTEAFF.

The V gene is TRBV19, the J gene TRBJ1-4, with D hard to call. CDR1 is LNHDA, CDR2 SQIVND, per germline (reference sequence). CDR3 length: 16 residues. Trimming shortened V by 0 bases and J by 8 bases, and 16 bases separated the two germline ends. Here the CDR3 DNA reads TGTGCCAGTAGTATAGAAGCGGGAGGATTAGGAGAAAAACTGTTTTTT. Translating gives CASSIEAGGLGEKLFF.

The gene calls are TRBV19 and TRBJ2-1, with D possibly matching TRBD2 (6 bases). The CDR3 covers 15 residues. Germline V gene sequence: CDR1 LNHDA, CDR2 SQIVND (reference sequence). Trimming removed 2 bases at V and 6 bases at J, with 14 bases between. The CDR3 protein is CASSIRDWGTNEQFF. CDR3 sequence (DNA): TGTGCCAGTAGTATAAGGGACTGGGGGACCAATGAGCAGTTCTTC. Full variable domain (remainder filled in from reference TRBV19 and TRBJ2-1): DGGITQSPKYLFRKEGQNVTLSCEQNLNHDAMYWYRQDPGQGLRLIYYSQIVNDFQKGDIAEGYSVSREKKESFPLTVTSAQKNPTAFYLCASSIRDWGTNEQFFGPGTRLTVL.

In this sample, this clone turned up once. This chain uses TRBV29-1 with TRBJ2-1; 7 bases line up with TRBD1. V lost 6 bases, J lost 4 bases, and 6 bases stayed unmatched. The CDR3 length is 13 residues. CDR1 and CDR2 (germline): SQVTM, ANQGSEA. The CDR3 DNA reads TGCAGCGTAGCAGGGGGTTCTTACAATGAGCAGTTCTTC. This encodes CSVAGGSYNEQFF.

The V and J genes are TRBV28 and TRBJ2-1; 8 bases align to TRBD2. CDR1 and CDR2 from the germline V gene are MDHEN and SYDVKM. With V trimmed by 6 bases and J by 7 bases, 11 bases remained unmatched. The CDR3 runs to 15 residues. CDR3 amino acids: CASRFSGTPRNEQFF. The CDR3 DNA follows: TGTGCCAGCAGATTTAGCGGGACCCCCAGGAATGAGCAGTTCTTC.

This rearrangement joins TRBV6-6 to TRBJ2-7; 8 bases map to TRBD2. Germline V lookup: CDR1 MNHNY, CDR2 SVGAGI (reference sequence). Trimming at V came to 6 bases and at J to 2 bases, leaving 9 bases not matched to a gene. The CDR3 length is 15 residues. Written as DNA, the CDR3 is TGTGCCAGCAGAGGGGGGGCGGGAGGCACCTACGAGCAGTACTTC. This sequence encodes CASRGGAGGTYEQYF.

The V and J genes are TRBV13 and TRBJ2-2; D gene ambiguous. From germline, CDR1 is PRHDT and CDR2 FYEKMQ (reference sequence). CDR3 size: 13 residues. V was cut by 5 bases and J by 4 bases, with 8 bases left in between. The CDR3 loop reads CASSRSGTGELFF. Written as DNA, the CDR3 is TGTGCCAGCAGCCGATCGGGCACCGGGGAGCTGTTTTTT.

The CDR3 region has the DNA TGTGCCAGCAGTGAACCTGAGGGACATCAGTACTTC. It yields the protein CASSEPEGHQYF. The chain employs TRBV6-1 and TRBJ2-7, with D possibly TRBD1 on 6 matching bases. The CDR3 runs 12 residues. Germline CDR1 MNHNS, CDR2 SASEGT. Trimming cost V 2 bases and J 10 bases, with 12 bases left between them.

This chain links TRBV18 with TRBJ2-5, with TRBD1 identical over 7 bases. Per the germline V gene, CDR1 is KGHSH and CDR2 is LQKENI. The V and J ends lost 4 bases and 5 bases, in that order; junction bases with no gene match: 10. This CDR3 contains 15 residues. CDR3 nucleotides: TGTGCCAGCTCACTCCGACAGGGCGCCATGGAGACCCAGTACTTC. This gives the protein CASSLRQGAMETQYF.

V usage is TRBV5-1 and J usage is TRBJ2-5; TRBD2 might be the D (5 bases). The germline V gene encodes CDR1 SGHRS and CDR2 YFSETQ. Trimming removed 1 base from V and 1 base from J, with 14 bases in between. The CDR3 covers 16 residues. The CDR3 bases are TGCGCCAGCAGCTTGTCTTGGAGCGGACCCCAAGAGACCCAGTACTTC. It translates to CASSLSWSGPQETQYF.

The gene calls are TRBV19 and TRBJ2-3, with 10 positions matching TRBD2. This CDR3 region has 14 residues. V shed 7 bases and J 8 bases; nucleotides not matched to a gene: 9. CDR1 and CDR2 from the germline V gene are LNHDA and SQIVND (reference sequence). CDR3 nucleotides: TGTGCCAGTACATGGCTAGCGGGAGAGGGTACGCAGTATTTT. This encodes CASTWLAGEGTQYF.

This sequence joins TRBV7-9 and TRBJ2-1; a possible D gene is TRBD2 (6 bases). Germline V CDR1 and CDR2: SEHNR, FQNEAQ (reference sequence). Trimming pared 5 bases from V and 0 bases from J, leaving 14 bases between. The CDR3 has 16 amino acids. CDR3 nucleotides: TGTGCCAGCAGCCCCTTAGCGGAGTACTCCTACAATGAGCAGTTCTTC. It specifies CASSPLAEYSYNEQFF.

This chain joins TRBV27 and TRBJ2-3, with a possible D match to TRBD2 (5 bases). Between the trimmed V and J ends, which lost 4 bases and 5 bases, there was a span of 7 bases. CDR1 is MNHEY and CDR2 is SMNVEV in the germline V gene (reference sequence). This CDR3 is built from 12 residues. The CDR3 is CASSSAGDTQYF. DNA for the CDR3: TGTGCCAGCAGTTCCGCGGGAGATACGCAGTATTTT.

The gene calls are TRBV9 and TRBJ2-7; TRBD2 agrees at 16 bases. The CDR3 is 16 amino acids. V lost 4 bases to trimming and J lost 2 bases; unmatched junction nucleotides: 3. The germline CDR1 and CDR2 sequences are SGDLS and YYNGEE. CDR3 region: CASSQGLAGGTYEQYF. The CDR3 coding sequence is TGTGCCAGCAGCCAGGGACTAGCGGGAGGGACCTACGAGCAGTACTTC.

The J gene is TRBJ2-3, the V gene TRBV7-2; 7 bases agree with TRBD1. This CDR3 contains 12 residues. Losses at the gene ends were 5 bases for V and 8 bases for J; bases not matched to a gene: 4. The germline V gene has CDR1 SGHTA and CDR2 FQGNSA. The CDR3 is CASSPSGGTQYF. The DNA for the CDR3 is TGTGCCAGCAGCCCCTCAGGGGGTACGCAGTATTTT.

The CDR3 region is CASSSPGQGQWEQYF. The CDR3 nucleotides read TGCGCCAGCAGCTCACCGGGACAGGGGCAGTGGGAGCAGTACTTC. The V gene is TRBV5-1, the J gene TRBJ2-7; 10 bases align to TRBD1. The J segment lost 7 bases and the V segment lost 3 bases, leaving 10 bases of the junction unmatched. The CDR3 is 15 amino acids. The germline V gene has CDR1 SGHRS and CDR2 YFSETQ.

Of note for this clone: An end of the junction does not agree with germline; a read error may underlie this. The rearrangement links TRBV7-7 to TRBJ2-1; 8 positions match TRBD2. This CDR3 has 16 residues. Germline CDR1 and CDR2: SSHAT and FNYEAQ (reference sequence). In DNA, the CDR3 is TGTGCTAGCAGTCGAGAAGCGGGAGCCGGCTACAATGAGCAGTTCTTC. This sequence encodes CASSREAGAGYNEQFF.

This chain connects TRBV5-6 to TRBJ2-3; 7 bases line up with TRBD2. The CDR3 is 15 residues long. Germline V gene sequence: CDR1 SGHDT, CDR2 YYEEEE. V lost 3 bases, J lost 2 bases, and 6 bases stayed unmatched. This CDR3 is CASSWRELDTDTQYF. CDR3 nucleotides: TGTGCCAGCAGCTGGCGGGAGCTGGACACAGATACGCAGTATTTT.

This rearrangement joins TRBV5-6 to TRBJ2-5, with a weak D call TRBD2 (6 bases). The CDR3 runs to 14 residues. Deletions cut 0 bases from V and 1 base from J, with 7 bases between. The germline V gene encodes CDR1 SGHDT and CDR2 YYEEEE. The CDR3 sequence is CASSLGGVQETQYF. CDR3 bases: TGTGCCAGCAGCTTGGGCGGGGTCCAAGAGACCCAGTACTTC.

The V call is TRBV7-9, the J call TRBJ2-2; TRBD2 might be the D (6 bases). V was trimmed by 5 bases and J by 2 bases, leaving 15 bases between them. The CDR3 totals 16 residues. Germline V gives CDR1 SEHNR, CDR2 FQNEAQ (reference sequence). CDR3 sequence (DNA): TGTGCCAGCAGCGCGGGACCGCCGTCCAACACCGGGGAGCTGTTTTTT. It specifies CASSAGPPSNTGELFF.

V is TRBV25-1 and J is TRBJ1-2, with 7 bases identical to TRBD1. With V trimmed by 3 bases and J by 2 bases, 3 bases remained unmatched. The germline V gene has CDR1 MGHDK and CDR2 SYGVNS. The CDR3 contains 14 residues. The DNA for the CDR3 is TGTGCCAGCAGTGAGACAGGGTGGAACTATGGCTACACCTTC. It translates to CASSETGWNYGYTF.

The V gene is TRBV7-3, the J gene TRBJ2-1; TRBD2 might be the D (6 bases). V lost 1 base and J lost 0, with 7 bases in between. The germline V gene has CDR1 SGHTA and CDR2 FQGTGA. The CDR3 is 15 amino acids. The CDR3 loop is CASSLISGSYNEQFF. For the CDR3, the DNA is TGTGCCAGCAGCTTAATTAGCGGCTCCTACAATGAGCAGTTCTTC. The whole variable domain, remainder taken from reference TRBV7-3 and TRBJ2-1, is GAGVSQTPSNKVTEKGKYVELRCDPISGHTALYWYRQSLGQGPEFLIYFQGTGAADDSGLPNDRFFAVRPEGSVSTLKIQRTERGDSAVYLCASSLISGSYNEQFFGPGTRLTVL.